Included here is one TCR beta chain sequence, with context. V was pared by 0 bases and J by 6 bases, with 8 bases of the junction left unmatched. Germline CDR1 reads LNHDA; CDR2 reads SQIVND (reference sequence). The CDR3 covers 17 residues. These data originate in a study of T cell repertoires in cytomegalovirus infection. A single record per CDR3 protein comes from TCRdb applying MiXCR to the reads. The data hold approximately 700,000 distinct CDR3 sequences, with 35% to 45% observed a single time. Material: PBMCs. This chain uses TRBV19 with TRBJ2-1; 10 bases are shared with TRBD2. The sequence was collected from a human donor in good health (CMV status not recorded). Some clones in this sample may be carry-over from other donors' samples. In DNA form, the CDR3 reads TGTGCCAGTAGTATAGAACTGCGGCTAGCGGGAGTCAATGAGCAGTTCTTC. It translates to CASSIELRLAGVNEQFF.